Listed here are 15 T cell receptor beta chains from one sample, sequenced in a study of OX40 agonist ivuxolimab in advanced cancers. Profiling relied on immunoSEQ multiplex PCR, and the TCRdb table lists in-frame clones only, not all of them. The sample holds about 72,000 clones, about 89% seen once. The sample in question was CD4+ or CD8+ T cells sorted from blood, obtained in a trial of the OX40 agonist ivuxolimab. Receptors originate from an adult with an advanced solid tumor such as melanoma, head and neck, liver or kidney cancer.

The V and J genes are TRBV11-2 and TRBJ2-5, with D tentatively TRBD2 (5 bases). CDR3 length equals 17 residues. Germline CDR1 reads SGHAT; CDR2 reads FQNNGV. Between the trimmed V and J ends, which lost 6 bases and 0 bases, there was a span of 20 bases. The CDR3 loop is CASRSLASHLYQETQYF. The CDR3, as DNA: TGTGCCAGCAGATCCCTGGCTAGCCACTTGTACCAAGAGACCCAGTACTTC.

The chain couples TRBV28 to TRBJ2-1; D ambiguous. The germline CDR1 and CDR2 sequences are MDHEN and SYDVKM. The CDR3 has 15 residues. V was pared by 3 bases and J by 0 bases, with 9 bases between. The CDR3: CASSFLEGSYNEQFF. The CDR3 region has the DNA TGTGCCAGCAGTTTCTTAGAAGGCTCCTACAATGAGCAGTTCTTC.

The V and J genes are TRBV11-2 and TRBJ2-1; TRBD1 aligns across 7 bases. This CDR3 is built from 14 residues. V lost 4 bases, J lost 8 bases, and 8 bases stayed unmatched. Germline values: CDR1 SGHAT, CDR2 FQNNGV. The CDR3 coding sequence is TGTGCCAGCAGCTCCTGGGACAGCAGGGATGAGCAGTTCTTC. This encodes CASSSWDSRDEQFF.

This chain joins TRBV27 and TRBJ1-1; no reliable D call. The CDR3 spans 14 residues. The germline CDR1 and CDR2 sequences are MNHEY and SMNVEV (reference sequence). V was clipped by 6 bases and J by 0 bases, with 11 bases between them. The CDR3 loop is CASRFAGMNTEAFF. The DNA of the CDR3 is TGTGCCAGCAGGTTCGCCGGGATGAACACTGAAGCTTTCTTT.

Remarks on this clone: At one end, the junction sequence differs from germline, possibly due to a read error. The CDR3 nucleotides read TGTGCTAGCAGCTCTAGCGGGAGCTCCCCCTACAATGAGCAGTTCTTC. It yields the protein CASSSSGSSPYNEQFF. V is TRBV7-7 and J is TRBJ2-1; 10 nucleotides line up with TRBD2. Per germline, CDR1 SSHAT and CDR2 FNYEAQ (reference sequence). CDR3 size: 16 residues.

The chain links TRBV28 to TRBJ2-7; 7 nucleotides line up with TRBD1. Germline CDR1 reads MDHEN; CDR2 reads SYDVKM. With 3 bases clipped from V and 2 bases from J, the junction kept 4 bases outside the gene matches. The CDR3 extends over 14 amino acids. CDR3 protein: CASSLRDRAYEQYF. CDR3 nucleotides: TGTGCCAGCAGTTTGAGGGACAGAGCCTACGAGCAGTACTTC.

The CDR3 spells CASKPAGPRVGFTEAFF. Here the CDR3 DNA reads TGTGCCAGCAAACCGGCAGGACCCCGTGTTGGGTTTACTGAAGCTTTCTTT. The V and J genes are TRBV25-1 and TRBJ1-1, with D unresolved. In germline, CDR1 is MGHDK, CDR2 SYGVNS. The CDR3 has 17 amino acids. Between the trimmed V and J ends, which lost 7 bases and 5 bases, there was a span of 26 bases. The entire variable domain, with the rest obtained from reference TRBV25-1 and TRBJ1-1, is as follows: EADIYQTPRYLVIGTGKKITLECSQTMGHDKMYWYQQDPGMELHLIHYSYGVNSTEKGDLSSESTVSRIRTEHFPLTLESARPSHTSQYLCASKPAGPRVGFTEAFFGQGTRLTVV.

This clone occurred a few times. V gene TRBV19 combines with J gene TRBJ1-1, with TRBD1 matching 8 bases. Germline V gives CDR1 LNHDA, CDR2 SQIVND (reference sequence). This CDR3 has 14 amino acids. The V gene end was trimmed by 5 bases and the J gene end by 5 bases; junction bases not matched to a gene: 7. Here the CDR3 DNA reads TGTGCCAGTAGTTCTGGACAGGGTACAACTGAAGCTTTCTTT. Translating gives CASSSGQGTTEAFF.

The rearrangement links TRBV5-4 to TRBJ2-7; the match to TRBD1 covers 11 bases. Looked up from germline, CDR1 is SGHNT and CDR2 is YYREEE (reference sequence). Trimming removed 4 bases from V and 9 bases from J; junction bases left unmatched: 12. This CDR3 has 15 residues. CDR3 sequence: CASSTPDRGHWGQYF. In nucleotides, the CDR3 is TGTGCCAGCAGCACCCCGGACAGGGGGCATTGGGGGCAGTACTTC.

The chain couples TRBV19 to TRBJ1-1; a weak D match, TRBD1 (6 bases). Germline CDR1 LNHDA, CDR2 SQIVND (reference sequence). The CDR3 is 14 amino acids. V gave up 3 bases and J gave up 1 base, with 9 bases separating them. The CDR3 DNA is TGTGCCAGTAGTATGGGGGCAGAGAACACTGAAGCTTTCTTT. Its protein product is CASSMGAENTEAFF. Looking up the rest from reference TRBV19 and TRBJ1-1 gives the full variable domain: DGGITQSPKYLFRKEGQNVTLSCEQNLNHDAMYWYRQDPGQGLRLIYYSQIVNDFQKGDIAEGYSVSREKKESFPLTVTSAQKNPTAFYLCASSMGAENTEAFFGQGTRLTVV.

The gene calls are TRBV9 and TRBJ1-4; perhaps TRBD1 as D (6 bases). V was pared by 1 base and J by 7 bases, with 11 bases between. The CDR3 has 14 residues. Germline values: CDR1 SGDLS, CDR2 YYNGEE. The CDR3 nucleotides read TGTGCCAGCAGCGTATCAGGGGTAGGTGAAAAACTGTTTTTT. It translates to CASSVSGVGEKLFF.

V is TRBV7-8 and J is TRBJ1-1; unclear D gene. Germline CDR1 is SGHVS and CDR2 is FQNEAQ. This CDR3 comprises 14 residues. V dropped 1 base and J dropped 4 bases, with 10 bases sitting between them. The DNA of the CDR3 is TGTGCCAGCAGCTTAGATCCAGGAGGCACTGAAGCTTTCTTT. This encodes CASSLDPGGTEAFF.

This rearrangement joins TRBV6-1 to TRBJ1-2; D call uncertain. This CDR3 region has 14 residues. V was pared by 4 bases and J by 1 base, with 10 bases between. Germline CDR1 reads MNHNS; CDR2 reads SASEGT. The CDR3 coding sequence is TGTGCCAGCAGTGGTACAGACTATAACTATGGCTACACCTTC. This codes for CASSGTDYNYGYTF.

The CDR3 reads CASSYGEPQHF. The CDR3 nucleotides read TGTGCCAGCAGTTACGGGGAGCCCCAGCATTTT. The chain carries TRBV6-6 and TRBJ1-5; D not resolved. The V end was cut by 2 bases, the J end by 8 bases, with 4 bases between. This CDR3 has 11 residues. Germline CDR1 MNHNY, CDR2 SVGAGI (reference sequence).

The CDR3 region is CASSVGVSSTDTQYF. The CDR3 DNA is TGTGCCAGCAGCGTAGGGGTCTCTAGCACAGATACGCAGTATTTT. The rearrangement joins TRBV9 to TRBJ2-3; no clear D. Germline CDR1 reads SGDLS; CDR2 reads YYNGEE. This CDR3 comprises 15 residues. V lost 0 bases to trimming and J lost 0 bases, with 8 bases between them. Full variable domain (rest looked up from reference TRBV9 and TRBJ2-3): DSGVTQTPKHLITATGQRVTLRCSPRSGDLSVYWYQQSLDQGLQFLIQYYNGEERAKGNILERFSAQQFPDLHSELNLSSLELGDSALYFCASSVGVSSTDTQYFGPGTRLTVL.